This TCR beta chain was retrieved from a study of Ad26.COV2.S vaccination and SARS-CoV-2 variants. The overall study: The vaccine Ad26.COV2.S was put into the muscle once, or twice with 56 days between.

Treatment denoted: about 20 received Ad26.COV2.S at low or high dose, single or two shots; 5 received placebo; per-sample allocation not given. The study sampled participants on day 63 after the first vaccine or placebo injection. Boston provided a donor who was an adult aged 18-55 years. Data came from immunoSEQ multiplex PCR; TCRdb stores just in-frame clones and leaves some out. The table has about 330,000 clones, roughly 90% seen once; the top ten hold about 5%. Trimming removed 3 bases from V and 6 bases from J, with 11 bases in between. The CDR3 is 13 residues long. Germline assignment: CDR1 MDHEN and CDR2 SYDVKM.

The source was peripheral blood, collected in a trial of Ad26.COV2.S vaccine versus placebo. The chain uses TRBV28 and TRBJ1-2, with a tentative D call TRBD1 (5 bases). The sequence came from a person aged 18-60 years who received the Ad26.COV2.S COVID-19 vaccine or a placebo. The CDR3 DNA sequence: TGTGCCAGCAGTTTCCGGTTGGGGGATGGCTACACCTTC. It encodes CASSFRLGDGYTF.